This TCR beta chain was captured by sequencing in a study of CXCR3-negative and CXCR3-positive naive CD8 T cells. Via 5' RACE with UMI labels, TRB cDNA libraries were prepared. TCRdb reprocessed the 5' RACE reads and reports one entry per CDR3 protein, with no DNA. The table for this sample gives about 98,000 distinct CDR3 sequences. Remarks on this clonotype: Its target is not known.

Points from the study as a whole: TRBV-TRBJ usage was alike in naive CXCR3-negative and CXCR3-positive cells but differed in memory cells. CXCR3-positive naive cells had TRB CDR3s that were more hydrophobic than CXCR3-negative naive cells had. Comparison of naive subsets found surface CD5 to be comparable, and TCR strength was inferred on the basis of TRB CDR3 properties.

Germline V gene data show CDR1 as MNHEY and CDR2 as SMNVEV (reference sequence). This CDR3 spans 14 amino acids. The sequence was obtained from a human donor in good health. Some clones in this sample may be carry-over from other donors' samples. This chain connects TRBV27 to TRBJ2-5. What was sequenced was naive CXCR3+ CD8+ T cells from blood. Subset: CD45RO-CCR7+CD27+CD95- naive CD8+ T cells expressing CXCR3 (TNR3+). The CDR3: CASGPVDPSETQYF.